Presented here are 21 T cell receptor beta chains from one specimen sequenced in a study of PD-1 blockade in classical Hodgkin lymphoma. TCRdb's table, derived via immunoSEQ multiplex PCR, lists solely in-frame clones and lacks some. The table includes roughly 41,000 clones, around 88% detected once. Relapse was seen in all patients after autologous stem cell transplantation, and brentuximab vedotin exposure was variable. The input for sequencing was peripheral blood mononuclear cells (PBMCs), taken before the second cycle of nivolumab. Receptors were obtained from a human donor with classical Hodgkin lymphoma.

The CDR3 DNA reads TGTGCCAGCAGCTTGGCGGGACAGAGAGCAACTAATGAAAAACTGTTTTTT. Encoded protein: CASSLAGQRATNEKLFF. The V gene is TRBV5-4, the J gene TRBJ1-4, with 7 bases aligning to TRBD1. V dropped 0 bases and J dropped 0; count of bases not matched to a gene: 5. Germline CDR1 SGHNT, CDR2 YYREEE (reference sequence). The CDR3 sequence is 17 residues long.

The V and J genes are TRBV9 and TRBJ2-1; TRBD2 matches at 11 bases. The CDR3 has 16 amino acids. The J segment lost 5 bases and the V segment lost 3 bases, leaving 7 bases of the junction unmatched. The germline V gene has CDR1 SGDLS and CDR2 YYNGEE. As DNA, the CDR3 is TGTGCCAGCAGCGCCTTACTAGCGGGAGCTAACAATGAGCAGTTCTTC. This translates into CASSALLAGANNEQFF.

This clone has just a few counts. The V and J genes are TRBV18 and TRBJ1-3; tentative D call: TRBD1 (5 bases). The CDR3 has 15 amino acids. CDR1 is KGHSH and CDR2 is LQKENI in the germline V gene. Deletions cut 6 bases from V and 0 bases from J, with 12 bases between. In nucleotides, the CDR3 is TGTGCCAGCTCTCCCGACAGCGTCTCTGGAAACACCATATATTTT. Residues: CASSPDSVSGNTIYF.

This chain uses TRBV29-1 with TRBJ2-2; D might be TRBD1 (6 bases). Germline V CDR1 and CDR2: SQVTM, ANQGSEA. The CDR3 runs 13 residues. Trimming removed 5 bases at V and 5 bases at J, with 12 bases between. For the CDR3, the DNA is TGCAGCGTTTTGTCAGGGGCGACCGGGGAGCTGTTTTTT. Residues: CSVLSGATGELFF.

Only one count was recorded for this clone. J is TRBJ2-3 and V is TRBV10-1; D is unclear. Germline V gene sequence: CDR1 WNHNN, CDR2 SYGVQD (reference sequence). The CDR3 spans 13 residues. Trimming removed 5 bases from V and 3 bases from J, with 9 bases in between. The CDR3, as DNA: TGCGCCAGCAGTTACGGCATGACAGATACGCAGTATTTT. It codes for CASSYGMTDTQYF.

The J gene is TRBJ2-7, the V gene TRBV19, with TRBD2 matching 16 bases. CDR3 length: 19 residues. V dropped 6 bases and J dropped 4; count of bases not matched to a gene: 15. Germline CDR1 reads LNHDA; CDR2 reads SQIVND (reference sequence). CDR3 sequence (DNA): TGTGCCAGTAGAAACAGGGACCTGGGACTAGCGGGAGGGCTGTACGAGCAGTACTTC. Protein product: CASRNRDLGLAGGLYEQYF. The full variable domain, with the rest looked up from reference TRBV19 and TRBJ2-7, is DGGITQSPKYLFRKEGQNVTLSCEQNLNHDAMYWYRQDPGQGLRLIYYSQIVNDFQKGDIAEGYSVSREKKESFPLTVTSAQKNPTAFYLCASRNRDLGLAGGLYEQYFGPGTRLTVT.

The chain has TRBV27 and TRBJ1-6, with 8 bases identical to TRBD1. Germline V gives CDR1 MNHEY, CDR2 SMNVEV (reference sequence). CDR3 length: 16 amino acids. V lost 8 bases, J lost 0 bases, and 6 bases stayed unmatched. In nucleotides, the CDR3 is TGTGCCAGCCGACAGGGGTCCAGCTCCTATAATTCACCCCTCCACTTT. Protein: CASRQGSSSYNSPLHF.

The rearrangement links TRBV7-8 to TRBJ2-1, with 12 bases matching TRBD2. The CDR3 covers 17 residues. The germline V gene encodes CDR1 SGHVS and CDR2 FQNEAQ. The ends lost 5 bases at V and 8 bases at J; junction bases unmatched: 13. The chain's CDR3 is CASSRRLAGDGKDEQFF. The CDR3 DNA reads TGTGCCAGCAGCCGGCGACTAGCGGGAGACGGGAAAGATGAGCAGTTCTTC.

The rearrangement links TRBV27 to TRBJ2-1, with TRBD2 identical over 11 bases. From germline, CDR1 is MNHEY and CDR2 SMNVEV (reference sequence). Trimming at V came to 2 bases and at J to 5 bases, leaving 2 bases not matched to a gene. The CDR3 loop spans 15 amino acids. The CDR3 region is CASSLGTSGNNEQFF. In nucleotides, the CDR3 is TGTGCCAGCAGTTTAGGGACTAGCGGAAACAATGAGCAGTTCTTC.

Only a few counts were recorded for this clone. The chain has TRBV6-5 and TRBJ1-6; D gene ambiguous. The V gene lost 7 bases and the J gene lost 0 bases, with 10 bases spanning the gap. CDR3 size: 15 residues. Germline values: CDR1 MNHEY, CDR2 SVGAGI. The CDR3 DNA is TGTGCCAGCACTAAACATGACTCCTATAATTCACCCCTCCACTTT. As protein: CASTKHDSYNSPLHF.

The genes are TRBV5-4 and TRBJ2-4; the D gene is possibly TRBD1 (6 bases). CDR3 size: 16 residues. V was cut by 6 bases and J by 9 bases, with 25 bases left in between. Germline CDR1 reads SGHNT; CDR2 reads YYREEE (reference sequence). The CDR3 nucleotides are TGTGCCAGCACCGACAAAACACAGGGTACTCCGGGCATTCAGTACTTC. It translates to CASTDKTQGTPGIQYF.

The CDR3 nucleotides are TGTGCCAGCACCTTAAGTCGTCAGACCTACGAGCAGTACTTC. It translates to CASTLSRQTYEQYF. This chain uses TRBV5-8 with TRBJ2-7; D gene unclear. The CDR3 covers 14 residues. Trimming stripped 6 bases from V and 2 bases from J, with 15 bases between. Germline CDR1 reads SGHTS; CDR2 reads YDEGEE.

This rearrangement joins TRBV6-6 to TRBJ2-5; D call uncertain. The V gene's germline CDR1 is MNHNY and CDR2 SVGAGI (reference sequence). This CDR3 has 16 amino acids. Trimming stripped 1 base from V and 0 bases from J, with 12 bases between. This CDR3 reads CASSYYQLGDQETQYF. In DNA form, the CDR3 reads TGTGCCAGCAGTTACTATCAATTGGGTGACCAAGAGACCCAGTACTTC.

In its sample, this clone ranks as medium-sized. This sequence joins TRBV28 and TRBJ1-2; no reliable D call. With 1 base removed from V and 9 bases from J, the gap between germline ends came to 12 bases. CDR1 and CDR2 from the germline V gene are MDHEN and SYDVKM. The CDR3 consists of 13 residues. In nucleotides, the CDR3 is TGTGCCAGCAGTTTATATGCGGTACGGAGCTACACCTTC. Residues: CASSLYAVRSYTF.

The CDR3 protein is CASSPLTNTEAFF. The CDR3 nucleotides are TGTGCCAGCAGTCCCCTGACGAACACTGAAGCTTTCTTT. The rearrangement links TRBV27 to TRBJ1-1; D gene ambiguous. CDR1 MNHEY and CDR2 SMNVEV come from the germline V gene (reference sequence). CDR3 length: 13 amino acids. V lost 5 bases and J lost 1, with 8 bases in between.

J is TRBJ2-5 and V is TRBV27, with TRBD1 matching 8 bases. The CDR3 spans 16 residues. Germline loops: CDR1 MNHEY, CDR2 SMNVEV (reference sequence). The trim removed 4 bases at V and 4 bases at J, leaving 11 bases unmatched. The CDR3 sequence is CASSSRSGQGRETQYF. CDR3 sequence (DNA): TGTGCCAGCAGTTCTCGATCCGGACAGGGAAGAGAGACCCAGTACTTC.

This rearrangement joins TRBV7-3 to TRBJ1-4, with 8 bases that match TRBD1. V was clipped by 5 bases and J by 6 bases; unmatched bases: 11. Germline CDR1 reads SGHTA; CDR2 reads FQGTGA. This CDR3 spans 16 amino acids. DNA of the CDR3: TGTGCCAGCAGCATGACAACAGGGGGTAAGGATGAAAAACTGTTTTTT. The encoded protein is CASSMTTGGKDEKLFF.

The gene calls are TRBV7-8 and TRBJ2-1; TRBD2 matches 10 bases. The CDR3 runs to 15 residues. Germline CDR1 reads SGHVS; CDR2 reads FQNEAQ. V lost 2 bases to trimming and J lost 9 bases; unmatched junction nucleotides: 7. The CDR3 DNA sequence: TGTGCCAGCAGCTTACAGAGCGGGAGGGCCGGTGAGCAGTTCTTC. Its translation is CASSLQSGRAGEQFF.

This chain uses TRBV5-1 with TRBJ1-1; D is possibly TRBD1 (6 bases). The CDR3 consists of 16 residues. Germline V gene sequence: CDR1 SGHRS, CDR2 YFSETQ. The V and J ends lost 4 bases and 0 bases respectively, with 16 bases between them. The CDR3 nucleotides are TGCGCCAGCAGCCCACAACAGAGGACAGTGAACACTGAAGCTTTCTTT. It encodes CASSPQQRTVNTEAFF.

This chain uses TRBV9 with TRBJ2-5; 14 nucleotides align to TRBD2. V was pared by 3 bases and J by 4 bases, with 20 bases of the junction left unmatched. The germline V gene encodes CDR1 SGDLS and CDR2 YYNGEE. The CDR3 has 21 residues. The CDR3 sequence is CASSAANGLAGGTKGRETQYF. The CDR3 nucleotides are TGTGCCAGCAGCGCCGCAAATGGACTAGCGGGAGGAACCAAGGGGAGAGAGACCCAGTACTTC.

The chain recombines TRBV5-1 with TRBJ2-7; TRBD2 is a possible D gene (5 bases). CDR1 is SGHRS, CDR2 YFSETQ, per germline. The CDR3 spans 14 residues. The V end was cut by 3 bases, the J end by 0 bases, with 10 bases between. As DNA, the CDR3 is TGCGCCAGCAGCTCGGGAAGATACTCCTACGAGCAGTACTTC. It translates to CASSSGRYSYEQYF. Based on the CDR3 plus reference TRBV5-1 and TRBJ2-7, the full variable domain is KAGVTQTPRYLIKTRGQQVTLSCSPISGHRSVSWYQQTPGQGLQFLFEYFSETQRNKGNFPGRFSGRQFSNSRSEMNVSTLELGDSALYLCASSSGRYSYEQYFGPGTRLTVT.